Given below is one T cell receptor (beta chain) in context. What it binds is unknown. Treatment: 19 received Ad26.COV2.S at low or high dose, single or two shots; 5 received placebo; per-sample allocation not given. Specimens were obtained on day 63 following the first vaccine or placebo injection. Trimming stripped 4 bases from V and 5 bases from J, with 12 bases between. This CDR3 region has 13 residues. The germline V gene encodes CDR1 SGHRS and CDR2 YFSETQ. This sample was taken from a study of Ad26.COV2.S vaccination and SARS-CoV-2 variants. On the study more broadly: Vaccine-arm donor from the placebo-controlled COV1001 Ad26.COV2.S trial. Participants got Ad26.COV2.S intramuscularly, once or twice 56 days apart. Study conclusions and caveats: Responses of spike-specific T cells (both CD8+ and CD4+) reportedly showed substantial breadth after vaccination.

Sequenced by immunoSEQ multiplex PCR; TCRdb stores in-frame clones only, minus some. The sample lists about 480,000 clones, around nine tenths occurring once. The chain couples TRBV5-1 to TRBJ2-5; D is unresolved. The sequence was obtained from a person between 18 and 65 years old who received the Ad26.COV2.S COVID-19 vaccine or a placebo. This sample comprised peripheral blood, obtained in a trial of Ad26.COV2.S vaccine versus placebo. DNA for the CDR3: TGCGCCAGCAGCCAAGGTGTCAAGGAGACCCAGTACTTC. This sequence encodes CASSQGVKETQYF.